These T cell receptor beta chains were read from a single sample in a study of blood T cell repertoires in COVID-19. The table came from immunoSEQ multiplex PCR; TCRdb's copy has only in-frame clones and leaves some out. This sample carries over 200,000 clones, around 93% of them seen once, and the ten largest clones take approximately 1.2%. Sequenced: PBMCs or T cells enriched from blood (not recorded which). These receptors all come from a human donor in a cohort exposed to, infected with or recovered from COVID-19 (not recorded which). The donor label of this sample is uncertain. The CDR3 runs from the conserved cysteine through the conserved F or W. Each record gives: V gene, J gene, D gene, clone size, CDR3 DNA, CDR3 protein. The D gene is left open where the match is weak. A row's size may be missing; if present it is once, few, many or a size class.

TRBV5-1	TRBJ1-2	.	.	TGCGCCAGCAGCCGAACGGGTCCTAGGGGCTACACCTTC	CASSRTGPRGYTF
TRBV12-5	TRBJ2-1	.	.	TGTGCTAGTGGCTCCCTCGTTGGGGCGCGTGAGCAGTTCTTC	CASGSLVGAREQFF
TRBV7-6	TRBJ2-2	TRBD1	.	TGTGCCAGCACCAAGACAGGGGACACCGGGGAGCTGTTTTTT	CASTKTGDTGELFF
TRBV25-1	TRBJ1-5	.	.	TGTGCCAGCAGTGAAACGGGACATCCTCAGCATTTT	CASSETGHPQHF
TRBV6-4	TRBJ1-6	TRBD1	.	TGTGCCAGCAGCCCGATACAGGGGGGTCCCCTCCACTTT	CASSPIQGGPLHF
TRBV5-6	TRBJ1-2	TRBD1	.	TGTGCCAGCAGCTCTCTGACAGGGTGGAGTGGCTACACCTTC	CASSSLTGWSGYTF
TRBV2	TRBJ2-7	TRBD1	.	TGTGCCAGCAGTGCTCAGGACAGGGTTCCCTTCTACGAGCAGTACTTC	CASSAQDRVPFYEQYF
TRBV9	TRBJ2-1	.	.	TGTGCCAGCAGCGTAGCACAGTTTGACAATGAGCAGTTCTTC	CASSVAQFDNEQFF
TRBV7-2	TRBJ1-3	.	.	TGTGCCAGCAGCCTGGGGGGAGCCTCTGGAAACACCATATATTTT	CASSLGGASGNTIYF
TRBV6-4	TRBJ1-2	.	.	TGTGCCAGTGGTACAGGGCATGGTGGCTACACCTTC	CASGTGHGGYTF
TRBV5-1	TRBJ2-5	TRBD2	.	TGCGCCAGCAGCTCCCTTACGACTAGCGGGACCCAAGAGACCCAGTACTTC	CASSSLTTSGTQETQYF
TRBV5-4	TRBJ1-1	TRBD1	.	TGTGCCAGCAGCCAGCACACAGGGGGTGAAGCTTTCTTT	CASSQHTGGEAFF
TRBV25-1	TRBJ2-3	.	.	TGTGCCAGCAGTGAGGGCCGGACAGTTATCACAGATACGCAGTATTTT	CASSEGRTVITDTQYF
TRBV7-8	TRBJ1-3	TRBD1	.	TGTGCCAGCAGCTTCCGGGACAGGGGGCCTGGAAACACCATATATTTT	CASSFRDRGPGNTIYF
TRBV12-3/TRBV12-4	TRBJ2-7	TRBD1	.	TGTGCCAGCAGCATGACAGGGCATGAGCAGTACTTC	CASSMTGHEQYF
TRBV7-2	TRBJ1-2	.	.	TGTGCCAGCAGCCCCAACCAAATCGGGTATGGCTACACCTTC	CASSPNQIGYGYTF
TRBV5-1	TRBJ1-2	TRBD1	.	TGCGCCAGCAGCCGGGACAGGGGGCGAGATGGCTACACCTTC	CASSRDRGRDGYTF
TRBV7-2	TRBJ2-1	.	few	TGTGCCAGCAGCTCGTCAGGGAACTCCTACAATGAGCAGTTCTTC	CASSSSGNSYNEQFF
TRBV7-9	TRBJ2-7	.	.	TGTGCCAGCAGAGGGGCATCATACTACGAGCAGTACTTC	CASRGASYYEQYF
TRBV15	TRBJ2-7	TRBD1	once	TGTGCCACCAGCAGAGACCGGGACAGTTCCTACGAGCAGTACTTC	CATSRDRDSSYEQYF
TRBV6-6	TRBJ1-2	TRBD1	.	TGTGCCAGCAGTTACCCCCTAGGACAGGCGGGATATGGCTACACCTTC	CASSYPLGQAGYGYTF
TRBV4-1	TRBJ1-1	.	.	TGCGCCAGCAGCCAGCGGGTCATGAACACTGAAGCTTTCTTT	CASSQRVMNTEAFF
TRBV19	TRBJ2-2	TRBD2	.	TGTGCCAGTAGTACCCTCGGGGGGGCCGGGACCGGGGAGCTGTTTTTT	CASSTLGGAGTGELFF
TRBV11-2	TRBJ1-1	.	.	TGTGCCAGCAGCTTAGGCCGAGTGTTAAGACGGGAGAACACTGAAGCTTTCTTT	CASSLGRVLRRENTEAFF
TRBV6-2/TRBV6-3	TRBJ2-1	.	.	TGTGCCAGCAGTTCGGAAGCTAGTAGGCAGTTCTTC	CASSSEASRQFF
TRBV9	TRBJ2-1	TRBD2	.	TGTGCCAGCAGCGTCCCCAGCGGGGGGGCCGGCGATGAGCAGTTCTTC	CASSVPSGGAGDEQFF
TRBV11-2	TRBJ2-7	.	.	TGTGCCAGCAGTACCAGGTTCTACGAGCAGTACTTC	CASSTRFYEQYF
TRBV21-1	TRBJ2-7	.	.	TGTGCCAGCAGCAAAGCGGGTGGAGGGGACAGGGGAAGTGGCTCCTACGAGCAGTACTTC	CASSKAGGGDRGSGSYEQYF
TRBV24-1	TRBJ1-2	.	.	TGTGCCACCAGTGTGAGTGGGCTCGAGTATGGCTACACCTTC	CATSVSGLEYGYTF
TRBV27	TRBJ1-5	.	.	TGTGCCAGCAGTTTAAGACCCCCTTTAGGACAGCAAGATCAGCCCCAGCATTTT	CASSLRPPLGQQDQPQHF
TRBV6-5	TRBJ1-5	.	.	TGTGCCAGCAGTTACTCGAGTATCACTCAGCCCCAGCATTTT	CASSYSSITQPQHF
TRBV7-6	TRBJ1-4	.	.	TGTGCCAGCAGCAAAGCGGGGGCCACTAATGAAAAACTGTTTTTT	CASSKAGATNEKLFF
TRBV7-9	TRBJ1-1	.	few	TGTGCCAGCAGCTTAGGCCAGGCAGAAGCTTTCTTT	CASSLGQAEAFF
TRBV6-4	TRBJ2-6	.	.	TGTGCCAGCAGTGAGCAGTCTGGGGCCAACGTCCTGACTTTC	CASSEQSGANVLTF
TRBV24-1	TRBJ1-5	.	once	TGTGCCACCAGTGATTATGGCCAGCCCCAGCATTTT	CATSDYGQPQHF
TRBV27	TRBJ1-2	.	.	TGTGCCAAAATCGCGGGGTCAGCTAACTATGGCTACACCTTC	CAKIAGSANYGYTF
TRBV5-4	TRBJ2-3	.	.	TGTGCCACCCAGCAAGGAGGATATTGGGATACGCAGTATTTT	CATQQGGYWDTQYF
TRBV2	TRBJ2-7	.	.	TGTGCCAGCAGCCGAACAGATGGAGGAGCCTACGAGCAGTACTTC	CASSRTDGGAYEQYF
TRBV5-5	TRBJ2-3	TRBD2	.	TGTGCCAGCAGCTTTCGCGGGGGGTGGACAGATACGCAGTATTTT	CASSFRGGWTDTQYF
TRBV19	TRBJ2-5	.	.	TGTGCCAGTAGTATTTCAGGGGAGACCCAGTACTTC	CASSISGETQYF
TRBV16	TRBJ2-7	.	.	TGTGCCAGCAGCCCTCAGGGGAGCTCCTACGAGCAGTACTTC	CASSPQGSSYEQYF
TRBV6-5	TRBJ2-3	.	.	TGTGCCAGCAGCTATCAGGCCTCTAGCACAGATACGCAGTATTTT	CASSYQASSTDTQYF